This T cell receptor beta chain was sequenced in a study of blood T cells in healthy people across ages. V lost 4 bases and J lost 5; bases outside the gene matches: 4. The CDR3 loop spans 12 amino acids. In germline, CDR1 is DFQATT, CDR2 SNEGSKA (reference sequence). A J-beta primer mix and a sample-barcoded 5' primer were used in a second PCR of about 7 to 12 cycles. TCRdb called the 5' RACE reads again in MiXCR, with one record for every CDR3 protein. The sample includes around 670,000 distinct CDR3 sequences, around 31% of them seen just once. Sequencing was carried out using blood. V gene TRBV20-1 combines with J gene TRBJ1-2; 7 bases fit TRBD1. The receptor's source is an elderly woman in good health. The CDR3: CSAKDRSYGYTF. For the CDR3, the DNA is TGCAGTGCTAAGGACAGGTCTTATGGCTACACCTTC.